The sequence of this T cell receptor (beta chain) was determined in a study of PD-L1 blockade in urothelial cancer. Spiking of synthetic TCR analog templates was performed in each PCR. The repertoire was sequenced with immunoSEQ multiplex PCR; TCRdb's copy has only in-frame clones and lacks some. The sample contains about 91,000 clones, roughly 80% of which appear only once. Time point described: peripheral blood 6 weeks after treatment start. For this clone: The antigen remains undetermined.

Points from the study as a whole: Survival was better when pretreatment blood TCR clonality fell below the median.

The CDR3 has 15 amino acids. Per the germline V gene, CDR1 is SGHRS and CDR2 is YFSETQ. Trimming pared 0 bases from V and 4 bases from J, leaving 11 bases between. The sequence derives from a man between 65 and 85 years old with urothelial cancer. This chain links TRBV5-1 with TRBJ1-3, with D tentatively TRBD1 (5 bases). Sequencing was performed on PBMCs, taken around atezolizumab (anti-PD-L1) treatment. CDR3 in amino acids: CASSLAAGSGNTIYF. The CDR3 DNA is TGCGCCAGCAGCTTGGCCGCAGGGTCCGGAAACACCATATATTTT.